The source of this T cell receptor beta chain is a study of CD8 T cells in Susac syndrome. Random hexamers were used to reverse transcribe the RNA input (roughly 0.5 to 1 ug). TCRdb ran MiXCR on the immunoSEQ multiplex PCR reads and lists one entry per CDR3 protein. The repertoire holds approximately 190,000 distinct CDR3 sequences, with more than 90% as singletons. The authors negatively isolated CD8+ and CD4+ T cells and FACS-enriched TEMRA cells. The CDR3 covers 12 residues. The V gene's germline CDR1 is MDHEN and CDR2 SYDVKM. Trimming removed 4 bases at V and 5 bases at J, with 8 bases between. The sequencing sample was made of CD4+ T cells from PBMCs. The rearrangement uses TRBV28 and TRBJ1-1; D remains ambiguous. The source of this sequence is a human donor with Susac syndrome. The CDR3 nucleotides are TGTGCCAGCAGTTCTCCTAGGACTGAAGCTTTCTTT. This codes for CASSSPRTEAFF.